The TCR beta chain under discussion was sequenced for a study of shared T cell receptors in the human thymus. This clone was counted between two and nine times. Trimming removed 10 bases from V and 0 bases from J, with 6 bases in between. The CDR3 spans 11 residues. Germline CDR1 MGHDK, CDR2 SYGVNS. Sequencing used immunoSEQ multiplex PCR; TCRdb keeps in-frame clones, though not all of them. The table records hundreds of thousands of clones, around 87% of them present only once. These data were also reused for a study on human thymus T cells. That report adds: The study used thymus tissue resected during corrective heart surgery. Related research described thymic repertoires that were highly overlapping among unrelated individuals.

The rearrangement uses TRBV25-1 and TRBJ2-5; no reliable D call. The material sequenced was thymocytes. This sequence was found in a boy in the first two years of life with a congenital heart defect. The CDR3 protein is CATQYQETQYF. In DNA form, the CDR3 reads TGTGCCACTCAGTACCAAGAGACCCAGTACTTC.